Below, one T cell receptor (beta chain) is given with its context. Its target is not known. Construction of the TCRbeta library involved unique molecular identifiers. One entry per CDR3 protein results from TCRdb running MiXCR on the PCR reads. Of just under 350,000 distinct CDR3 sequences in the sample, 15% to 20% were seen once. The CDR3 loop spans 12 amino acids. Germline loops: CDR1 DFQATT, CDR2 SNEGSKA (reference sequence). Trimming removed 6 bases at V and 5 bases at J, with 10 bases between. These data originate in a study of T-cell reconstitution after alpha-beta-depleted transplantation in children. Broader study findings: High day-60 TCRbeta diversity in some patients came from surviving recipient T cells and thymic progenitors. The origin of alpha-beta T cells about two months after transplant was reportedly several hundred expanded graft clones. One year post-transplant, T-cell counts and diversity were largely derived from T cells produced anew.

The TCR sequence derives from a male patient between 2 and 10 years old who had a stem cell transplant for acute lymphoblastic leukemia, so the T cells may come from the graft donor. The sequencing used PBMCs, mostly from graft donor cells, collected 360 days after TCRalphabeta/CD19-depleted stem cell transplant. J is TRBJ2-2 and V is TRBV20-1; either TRBD1 or TRBD2 may supply D (5 bases each). The CDR3 DNA sequence: TGCAGTGCAAACGAGGGGACCGGGGAGCTGTTTTTT. As protein: CSANEGTGELFF.